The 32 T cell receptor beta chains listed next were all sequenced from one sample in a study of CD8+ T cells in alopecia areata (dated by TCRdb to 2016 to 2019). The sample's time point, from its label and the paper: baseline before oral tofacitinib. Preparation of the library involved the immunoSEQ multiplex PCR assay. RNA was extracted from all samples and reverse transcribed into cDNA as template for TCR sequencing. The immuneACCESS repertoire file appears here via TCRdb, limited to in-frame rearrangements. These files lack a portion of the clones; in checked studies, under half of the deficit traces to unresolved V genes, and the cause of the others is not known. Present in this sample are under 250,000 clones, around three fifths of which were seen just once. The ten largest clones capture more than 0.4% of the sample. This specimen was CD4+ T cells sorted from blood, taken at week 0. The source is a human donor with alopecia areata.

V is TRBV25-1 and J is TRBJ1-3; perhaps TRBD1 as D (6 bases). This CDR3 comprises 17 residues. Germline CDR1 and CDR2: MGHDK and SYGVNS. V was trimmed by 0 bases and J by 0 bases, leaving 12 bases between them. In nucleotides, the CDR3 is TGTGCCAGCAGTGAATATAGGGCCAGGGGCTCTGGAAACACCATATATTTT. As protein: CASSEYRARGSGNTIYF.

The CDR3: CASSPLGNEYEQYF. The CDR3 bases are TGTGCCAGCTCACCATTGGGGAACGAGTACGAGCAGTACTTC. The chain combines TRBV18 with TRBJ2-7; D is ambiguous. Germline lookup yields CDR1 KGHSH and CDR2 LQKENI. Deletions cut 2 bases from V and 4 bases from J, with 12 bases between. CDR3 size: 14 residues.

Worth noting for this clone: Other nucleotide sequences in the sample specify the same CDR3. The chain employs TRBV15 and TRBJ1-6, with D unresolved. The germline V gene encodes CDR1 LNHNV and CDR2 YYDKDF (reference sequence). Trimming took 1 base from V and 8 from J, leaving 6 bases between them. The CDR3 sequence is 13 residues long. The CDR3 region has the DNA TGTGCCACCAGCAGAGGGACGGATTCACCCCTCCACTTT. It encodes CATSRGTDSPLHF.

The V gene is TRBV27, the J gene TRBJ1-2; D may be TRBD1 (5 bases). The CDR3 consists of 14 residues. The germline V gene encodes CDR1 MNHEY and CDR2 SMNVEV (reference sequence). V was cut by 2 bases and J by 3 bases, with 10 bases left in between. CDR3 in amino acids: CASSLRSGDYGYTF. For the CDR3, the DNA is TGTGCCAGCAGTTTACGGTCGGGGGACTATGGCTACACCTTC.

CDR3 bases: TGTGCCAGCACCCCCGGGGGGGCTGGGGCCAACGTCCTGACTTTC. This encodes CASTPGGAGANVLTF. The rearrangement links TRBV7-2 to TRBJ2-6; 8 nucleotides agree with TRBD2. The germline V gene encodes CDR1 SGHTA and CDR2 FQGNSA. The CDR3 sequence is 15 residues long. With 7 bases clipped from V and 2 bases from J, the junction kept 4 bases outside the gene matches.

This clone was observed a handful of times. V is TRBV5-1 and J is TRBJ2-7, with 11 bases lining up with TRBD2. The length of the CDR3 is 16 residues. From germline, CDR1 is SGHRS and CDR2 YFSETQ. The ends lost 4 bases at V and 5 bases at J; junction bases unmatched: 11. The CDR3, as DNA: TGCGCCAGCAGCCGTAATCGACTAGCGGGAACCCACGAGCAGTACTTC. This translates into CASSRNRLAGTHEQYF.

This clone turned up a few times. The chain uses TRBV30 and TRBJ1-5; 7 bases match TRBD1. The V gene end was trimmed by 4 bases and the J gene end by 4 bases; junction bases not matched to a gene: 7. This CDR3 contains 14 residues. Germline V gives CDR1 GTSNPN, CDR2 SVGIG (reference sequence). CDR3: CAWNPRQGNQPQHF. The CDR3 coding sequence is TGTGCCTGGAATCCCCGACAGGGAAATCAGCCCCAGCATTTT.

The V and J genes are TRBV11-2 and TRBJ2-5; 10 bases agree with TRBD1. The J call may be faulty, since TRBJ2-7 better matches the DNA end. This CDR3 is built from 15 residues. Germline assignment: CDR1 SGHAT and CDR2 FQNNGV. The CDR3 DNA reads TGTGCCAGCAGCCGATCGGGACAGGGGTCGTACGAGCAGTACTTC. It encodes CASSRSGQGSYEQYF.

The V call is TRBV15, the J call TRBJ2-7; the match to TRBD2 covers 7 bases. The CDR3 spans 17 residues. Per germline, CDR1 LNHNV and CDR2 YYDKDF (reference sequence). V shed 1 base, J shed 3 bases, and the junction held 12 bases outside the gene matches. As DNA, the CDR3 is TGTGCCACCAGCAGAGGGACCACAGGACTAGGGCACTACGAGCAGTACTTC. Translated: CATSRGTTGLGHYEQYF. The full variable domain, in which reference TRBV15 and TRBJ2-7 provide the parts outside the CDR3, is DAMVIQNPRYQVTQFGKPVTLSCSQTLNHNVMYWYQQKSSQAPKLLFHYYDKDFNNEADTPDNFQSRRPNTSFCFLDIRSPGLGDTAMYLCATSRGTTGLGHYEQYFGPGTRLTVT.

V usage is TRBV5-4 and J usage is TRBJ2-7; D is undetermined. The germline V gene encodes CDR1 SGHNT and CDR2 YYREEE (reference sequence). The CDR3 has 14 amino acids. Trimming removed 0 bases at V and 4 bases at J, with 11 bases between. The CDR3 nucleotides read TGTGCCAGCAGCTTGGAAGCAGGAAGGTACGAGCAGTACTTC. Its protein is CASSLEAGRYEQYF.

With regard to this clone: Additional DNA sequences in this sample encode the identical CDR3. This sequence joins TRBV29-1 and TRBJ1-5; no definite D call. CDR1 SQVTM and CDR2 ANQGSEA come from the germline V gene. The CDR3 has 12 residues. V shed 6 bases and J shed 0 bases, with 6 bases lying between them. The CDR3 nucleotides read TGCAGCGTAGCCGGTAGCAATCAGCCCCAGCATTTT. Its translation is CSVAGSNQPQHF. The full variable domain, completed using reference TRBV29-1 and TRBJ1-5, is SAVISQKPSRDICQRGTSLTIQCQVDSQVTMMFWYRQQPGQSLTLIATANQGSEATYESGFVIDKFPISRPNLTFSTLTVSNMSPEDSSIYLCSVAGSNQPQHFGDGTRLSIL.

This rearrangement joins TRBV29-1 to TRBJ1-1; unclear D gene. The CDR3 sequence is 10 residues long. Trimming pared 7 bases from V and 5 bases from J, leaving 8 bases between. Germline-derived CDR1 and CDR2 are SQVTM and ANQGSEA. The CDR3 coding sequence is TGCAGCGCGTCCGAAACTGAAGCTTTCTTT. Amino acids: CSASETEAFF.

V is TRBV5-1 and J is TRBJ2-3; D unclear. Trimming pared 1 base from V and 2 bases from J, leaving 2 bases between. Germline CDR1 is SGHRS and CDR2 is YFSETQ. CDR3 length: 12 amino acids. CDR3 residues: CASSLHTDTQYF. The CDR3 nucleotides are TGCGCCAGCAGCTTGCACACAGATACGCAGTATTTT.

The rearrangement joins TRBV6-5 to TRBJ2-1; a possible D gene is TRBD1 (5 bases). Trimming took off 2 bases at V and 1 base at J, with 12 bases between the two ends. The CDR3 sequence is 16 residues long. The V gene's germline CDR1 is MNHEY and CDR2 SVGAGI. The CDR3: CASSYDDSPSYNEQFF. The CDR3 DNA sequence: TGTGCCAGCAGTTACGATGACAGCCCTTCCTACAATGAGCAGTTCTTC.

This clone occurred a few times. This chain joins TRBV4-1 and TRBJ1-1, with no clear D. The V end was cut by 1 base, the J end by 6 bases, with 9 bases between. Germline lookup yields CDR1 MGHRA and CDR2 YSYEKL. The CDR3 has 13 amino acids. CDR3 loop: CASSQALWAEAFF. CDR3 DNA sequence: TGCGCCAGCAGCCAAGCGCTATGGGCTGAAGCTTTCTTT.

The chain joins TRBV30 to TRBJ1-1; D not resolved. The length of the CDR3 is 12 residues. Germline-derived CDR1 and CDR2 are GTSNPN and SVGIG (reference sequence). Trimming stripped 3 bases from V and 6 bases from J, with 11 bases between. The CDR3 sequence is CAWSLASAEAFF. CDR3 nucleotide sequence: TGTGCCTGGAGCCTTGCCTCGGCTGAAGCTTTCTTT.

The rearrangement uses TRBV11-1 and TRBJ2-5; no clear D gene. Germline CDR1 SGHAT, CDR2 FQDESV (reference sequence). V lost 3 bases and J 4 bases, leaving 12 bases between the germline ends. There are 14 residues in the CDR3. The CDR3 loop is CASSFGSPPETQYF. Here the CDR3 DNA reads TGTGCCAGCAGCTTCGGGTCCCCTCCAGAGACCCAGTACTTC.

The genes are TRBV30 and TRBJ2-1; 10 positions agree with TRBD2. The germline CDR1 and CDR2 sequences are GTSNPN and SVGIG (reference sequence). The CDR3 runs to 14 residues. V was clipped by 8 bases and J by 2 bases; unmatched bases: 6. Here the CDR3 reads CAGSGRTPYNEQFF. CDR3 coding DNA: TGTGCCGGTAGCGGGAGGACGCCCTACAATGAGCAGTTCTTC.

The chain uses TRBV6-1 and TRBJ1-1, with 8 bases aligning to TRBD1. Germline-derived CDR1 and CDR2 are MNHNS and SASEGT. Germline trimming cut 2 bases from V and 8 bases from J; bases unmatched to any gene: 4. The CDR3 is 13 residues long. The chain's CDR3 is CASSERGQEEAFF. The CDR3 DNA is TGTGCCAGCAGTGAACGGGGACAGGAGGAAGCTTTCTTT.

This chain's CDR3 is CAWSVSTGLGVTEAFF. CDR3 DNA sequence: TGTGCCTGGAGTGTATCAACAGGGCTAGGGGTCACTGAAGCTTTCTTT. The chain joins TRBV30 to TRBJ1-1; D may be TRBD1 (6 bases). The germline V gene encodes CDR1 GTSNPN and CDR2 SVGIG (reference sequence). V lost 0 bases and J lost 4, with 18 bases in between. This CDR3 spans 16 amino acids.

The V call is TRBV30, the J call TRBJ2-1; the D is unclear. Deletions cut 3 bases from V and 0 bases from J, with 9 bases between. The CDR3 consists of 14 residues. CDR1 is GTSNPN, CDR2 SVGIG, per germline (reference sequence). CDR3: CAWSRVGSYNEQFF. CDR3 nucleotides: TGTGCCTGGAGCCGGGTGGGCTCCTACAATGAGCAGTTCTTC.

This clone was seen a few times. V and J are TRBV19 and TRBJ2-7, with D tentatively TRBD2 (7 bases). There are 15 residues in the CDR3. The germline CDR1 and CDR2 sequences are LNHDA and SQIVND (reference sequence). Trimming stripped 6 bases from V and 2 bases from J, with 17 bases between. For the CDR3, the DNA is TGTGCCAGTAGATCCCGGGGGGCCGCACCCTACGAGCAGTACTTC. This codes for CASRSRGAAPYEQYF. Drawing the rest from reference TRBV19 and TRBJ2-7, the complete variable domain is DGGITQSPKYLFRKEGQNVTLSCEQNLNHDAMYWYRQDPGQGLRLIYYSQIVNDFQKGDIAEGYSVSREKKESFPLTVTSAQKNPTAFYLCASRSRGAAPYEQYFGPGTRLTVT.

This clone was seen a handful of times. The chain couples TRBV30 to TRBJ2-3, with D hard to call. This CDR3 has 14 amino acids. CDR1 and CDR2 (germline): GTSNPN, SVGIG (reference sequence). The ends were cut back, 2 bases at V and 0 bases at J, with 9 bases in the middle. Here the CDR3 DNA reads TGTGCCTGGAGTTTCGGCCTTAGCACAGATACGCAGTATTTT. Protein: CAWSFGLSTDTQYF.

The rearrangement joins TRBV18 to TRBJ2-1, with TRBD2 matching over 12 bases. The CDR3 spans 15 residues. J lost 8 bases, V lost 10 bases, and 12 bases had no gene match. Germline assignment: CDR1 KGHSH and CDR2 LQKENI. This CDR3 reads CATRGLAGLVHEQFF. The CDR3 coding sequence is TGTGCCACCAGGGGACTAGCGGGTTTGGTCCATGAGCAGTTCTTC.

The CDR3 sequence is CASSGRTGTGGAGYTF. The CDR3 DNA follows: TGTGCCAGCAGTGGACGAACCGGGACAGGGGGCGCGGGCTACACCTTC. This chain joins TRBV6-4 and TRBJ1-2; 12 bases are shared with TRBD1. Germline V lookup: CDR1 MRHNA, CDR2 SNTAGT. The V segment lost 4 bases and the J segment 8 bases; nucleotides outside the gene matches: 11. This CDR3 region has 16 residues.

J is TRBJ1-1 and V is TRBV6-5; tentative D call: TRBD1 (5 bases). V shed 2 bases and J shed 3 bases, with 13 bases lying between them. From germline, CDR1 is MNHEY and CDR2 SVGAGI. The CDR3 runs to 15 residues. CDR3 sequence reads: CASSYGRGADTEAFF. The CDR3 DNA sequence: TGTGCCAGCAGTTACGGACGGGGCGCGGACACTGAAGCTTTCTTT.

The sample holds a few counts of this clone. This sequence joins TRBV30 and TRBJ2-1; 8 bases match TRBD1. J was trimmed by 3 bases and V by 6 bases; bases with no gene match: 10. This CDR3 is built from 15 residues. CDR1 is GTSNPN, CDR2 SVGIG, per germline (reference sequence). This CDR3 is CACNSQGGGYNEQFF. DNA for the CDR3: TGTGCCTGCAACTCACAGGGGGGAGGCTACAATGAGCAGTTCTTC.

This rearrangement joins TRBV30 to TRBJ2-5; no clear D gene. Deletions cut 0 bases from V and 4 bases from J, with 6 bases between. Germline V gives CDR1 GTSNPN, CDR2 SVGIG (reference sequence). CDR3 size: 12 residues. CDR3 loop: CAWSVWAETQYF. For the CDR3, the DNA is TGTGCCTGGAGTGTGTGGGCAGAGACCCAGTACTTC.

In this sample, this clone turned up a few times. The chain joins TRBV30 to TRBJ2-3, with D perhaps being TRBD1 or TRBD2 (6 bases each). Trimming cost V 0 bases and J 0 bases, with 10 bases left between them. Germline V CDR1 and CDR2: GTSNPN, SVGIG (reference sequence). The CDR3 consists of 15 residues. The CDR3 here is CAWSVGGGSTDTQYF. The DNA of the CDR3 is TGTGCCTGGAGTGTAGGAGGGGGAAGCACAGATACGCAGTATTTT. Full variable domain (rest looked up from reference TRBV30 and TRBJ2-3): SQTIHQWPATLVQPVGSPLSLECTVEGTSNPNLYWYRQAAGRGLQLLFYSVGIGQISSEVPQNLSASRPQDRQFILSSKKLLLSDSGFYLCAWSVGGGSTDTQYFGPGTRLTVL.

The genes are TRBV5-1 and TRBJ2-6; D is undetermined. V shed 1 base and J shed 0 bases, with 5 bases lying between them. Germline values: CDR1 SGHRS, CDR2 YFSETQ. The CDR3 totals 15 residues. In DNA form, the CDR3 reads TGCGCCAGCAGCTTGTCACTCTCTGGGGCCAACGTCCTGACTTTC. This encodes CASSLSLSGANVLTF.

CDR3 loop: CASSYRTAGGIYGYTF. The CDR3 DNA reads as TGTGCCAGCAGTTACCGGACAGCCGGCGGGATCTATGGCTACACCTTC. The chain uses TRBV6-6 and TRBJ1-2; possibly TRBD1 for D (6 bases). With 2 bases removed from V and 4 bases from J, the gap between germline ends came to 17 bases. Germline V lookup: CDR1 MNHNY, CDR2 SVGAGI (reference sequence). The CDR3 consists of 16 residues.

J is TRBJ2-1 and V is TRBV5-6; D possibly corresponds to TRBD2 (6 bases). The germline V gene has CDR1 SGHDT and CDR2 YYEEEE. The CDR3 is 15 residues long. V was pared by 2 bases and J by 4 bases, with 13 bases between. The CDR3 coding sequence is TGTGCCAGCAGCTTTTGGACTACTAGATACAATGAGCAGTTCTTC. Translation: CASSFWTTRYNEQFF.